This T cell receptor beta chain is from a study of blood T cell repertoires in COVID-19. About the research overall: Material from acute and convalescent COVID-19 was sourced from the United States, Italy and Spain. Nucleic acid was either cDNA or gDNA, and it came from T cells, B-cell-depleted T cells, or PBMCs.

The CDR3 is 16 amino acids. Trimming cost V 4 bases and J 7 bases; bases outside gene matches: 10. Germline V CDR1 and CDR2: KGHDR, SFDVKD. Authors' analysis steps: Amplification with reference gene primers provided the estimates of nucleated cell counts. This table comes from immunoSEQ multiplex PCR, and its TCRdb copy is limited to in-frame clones, with some not included. V and J calls plus clone size are reproduced from that table; the DNA served to infer D and trimming. The repertoire holds under 140,000 clones, with over 65% as singletons. This TCR was recovered from a woman over 75 with acute or convalescent COVID-19. The sequencing input was peripheral blood. The chain links TRBV24-1 to TRBJ2-1; TRBD2 agrees at 9 bases. CDR3 region: CATSDLGGRGQNEQFF. CDR3 coding DNA: TGTGCCACCAGTGACCTAGGCGGGAGGGGTCAAAATGAGCAGTTCTTC.